The clone carrying this TCR beta chain was counted once. Antigen: not known. This sample is drawn from a study of T cell responses to AZD1222 COVID-19 vaccine. Overall study results and limits: Females made up more of the donors, who were largely white British, and clonal diversity may have come out too low. Regions 160-218 and 743-854 dominated among vaccine-associated CD4 TCRs spanning spike. Baseline seropositivity characterized only a handful of AZD1222 recipients.

Trimming cost V 5 bases and J 2 bases; bases outside gene matches: 4. The CDR3 has 15 residues. Germline V lookup: CDR1 LGHNT, CDR2 FRNRAP. Some clones are missing from TCRdb's copy, which holds only in-frame ones; the method was immunoSEQ multiplex PCR. The sample has about 96,000 clones, about 90% seen once; the top ten hold roughly 26%. Sequencing used peripheral blood, obtained on day 0 of AZD1222 vaccination. The chain carries TRBV12-5 and TRBJ2-5; 11 bases are shared with TRBD2. The receptor was derived from an adult in good health. Here the CDR3 DNA reads TGTGCTAGTGGTACCGGGACTAGCGGACAAGAGACCCAGTACTTC. Translation gives CASGTGTSGQETQYF.